This TCR beta chain comes out of a study of cytomegalovirus exposure and HLA in healthy donors. The study's findings and limits: As a later analysis showed, a missense DCLRE1C variant was linked to trimming of TCR beta V- and J-genes. For most TCR sequences rarity was the rule, although some public TCRs occurred in many donors. Diagnosis of cytomegalovirus status made by the classifier reportedly showed high specificity and sensitivity. Previously analyzed data showed that most TCR beta V segments were productive at a frequency of about 90% or about 30%.

Remarks on this clone: Its specificity is unknown.

Primers: 60 Vbeta forward and 13 Jbeta reverse. Here immunoSEQ multiplex PCR was the method, and the copy in TCRdb shows in-frame clones only, minus some. The sample shows under 150,000 clones, about 86% of them seen only once. The CDR3 contains 15 residues. The ends were cut back, 3 bases at V and 0 bases at J, with 12 bases in the middle. Germline lookup yields CDR1 MDHEN and CDR2 SYDVKM. The V call is TRBV28, the J call TRBJ2-7; the D gene is possibly TRBD2 (6 bases). The sample was PBMCs. This clonotype originated in a woman aged 30 to 39 in good health and CMV-seronegative. The DNA of the CDR3 is TGTGCCAGCAGTTTCGTAGGCGGGGCCTCCTACGAGCAGTACTTC. Its translation is CASSFVGGASYEQYF.